This entry is about one T cell receptor beta chain. Assay: immunoSEQ multiplex PCR; the TCRdb copy retains only in-frame clones and omits some. The sample includes some 2 million clones, about 94% of them seen just once. In the naive CD8 group, cells lacked CD45RO and were positively selected for CCR7, so terminally differentiated effector memory CD45RA+ cells were left out. The sample comes from a study of shared clonotypes between healthy human individuals. The overall study: A few men and a couple of women, aged 18 to 49, were donors.

The CDR3 length is 15 residues. Trimming cost V 2 bases and J 4 bases; bases outside gene matches: 4. The germline V gene encodes CDR1 MNHEY and CDR2 SVGAGI. The TCR comes from a man younger than 35 in good health. This chain uses TRBV6-5 with TRBJ2-1; 8 bases are a match to TRBD2. Specimen: naive CD8+ T cells sorted from blood. Here the CDR3 DNA reads TGTGCCAGCAGTTACATTGCGGGGGGATACAATGAGCAGTTCTTC. Its protein is CASSYIAGGYNEQFF.